Shown below are 10 T cell receptor beta chains from a single sample sequenced in a study of blood T cell repertoires in COVID-19. Repertoires were generated with immunoSEQ multiplex PCR, while TCRdb's copy carries only in-frame clones and drops some. The data contain 150,000 or so clones, about 90% of them singletons. Sequenced sample: PBMCs or T cells enriched from blood (not recorded which). These receptors all come from a woman between 45 and 60 years old who had recovered from COVID-19.

The chain couples TRBV11-3 to TRBJ2-7, with TRBD2 matching 7 bases. Germline V gene data show CDR1 as SGHNT and CDR2 as YENEEA. The CDR3 covers 15 residues. Trimming removed 1 base from V and 3 bases from J; junction bases left unmatched: 6. CDR3 nucleotide sequence: TGTGCCAGCAGCTTAGGGGCTAGCGGTAGCTACGAGCAGTACTTC. It yields the protein CASSLGASGSYEQYF.

This chain links TRBV10-3 with TRBJ2-7, with 9 bases lining up with TRBD1. This CDR3 comprises 13 residues. The V segment lost 6 bases and the J segment 6 bases; nucleotides outside the gene matches: 6. CDR1 and CDR2 from the germline V gene are ENHRY and SYGVKD. CDR3 sequence reads: CAIRLQGAGEQYF. The DNA of the CDR3 is TGTGCCATCAGACTACAGGGGGCCGGCGAGCAGTACTTC.

This rearrangement joins TRBV6-2 or TRBV6-3 to TRBJ2-1; TRBD2 matches at 8 bases. The CDR3 is made up of 15 amino acids. The V gene end was trimmed by 4 bases and the J gene end by 6 bases; junction bases not matched to a gene: 8. Germline V gene lookup returns CDR1 MNHEY and CDR2 SVGEGT. The CDR3 DNA follows: TGTGCCAGCAGTTGGACTAGCTCTGCGAGCAATGAGCAGTTCTTC. Translated, it gives CASSWTSSASNEQFF.

The chain recombines TRBV29-1 with TRBJ1-2; D unresolved. Trimming pared 5 bases from V and 5 bases from J, leaving 9 bases between. Germline V lookup: CDR1 SQVTM, CDR2 ANQGSEA. The CDR3 contains 11 residues. The CDR3 DNA is TGCAGCGTTTACCGAGGGTATGGCTACACCTTC. Amino acids: CSVYRGYGYTF.

This clone was found a few times. V usage is TRBV7-9 and J usage is TRBJ2-1; TRBD1 might be the D (5 bases). Per germline, CDR1 SEHNR and CDR2 FQNEAQ (reference sequence). V was trimmed by 4 bases and J by 4 bases, leaving 17 bases between them. The CDR3 has 16 residues. The DNA for the CDR3 is TGTGCCAGCAGCTCCAATCAGGGTTTTCTTTACAATGAGCAGTTCTTC. Encoded protein: CASSSNQGFLYNEQFF.

The rearrangement uses TRBV5-1 and TRBJ2-3; 10 bases agree with TRBD2. This CDR3 has 15 amino acids. V shed 5 bases, J shed 4 bases, and the junction held 7 bases outside the gene matches. Germline lookup yields CDR1 SGHRS and CDR2 YFSETQ. The CDR3 sequence is CASRSGLAEADTQYF. The CDR3 DNA reads as TGCGCCAGCAGATCCGGACTAGCGGAGGCAGATACGCAGTATTTT.

This sequence joins TRBV27 and TRBJ2-1; D gene ambiguous. CDR1 is MNHEY, CDR2 SMNVEV, per germline (reference sequence). This CDR3 region has 15 residues. Trimming removed 3 bases at V and 8 bases at J, with 17 bases between. The DNA for the CDR3 is TGTGCCAGCAGTTTTAATGTCGGCGGCGTGGATGAGCAGTTCTTC. Translating it yields CASSFNVGGVDEQFF.

This clone was observed once. The gene calls are TRBV10-3 and TRBJ2-7; 8 bases are shared with TRBD2. V dropped 6 bases and J dropped 6; count of bases not matched to a gene: 4. Germline V lookup: CDR1 ENHRY, CDR2 SYGVKD. This CDR3 region has 12 residues. DNA for the CDR3: TGTGCCATCAGGCCTCTAGCGGGCGAGCAGTACTTC. Translation: CAIRPLAGEQYF.

The chain joins TRBV30 to TRBJ1-4; a weak D match, TRBD1 (5 bases). The CDR3 is 14 residues long. The germline CDR1 and CDR2 sequences are GTSNPN and SVGIG (reference sequence). Trimming shortened V by 2 bases and J by 2 bases, and 9 bases separated the two germline ends. The CDR3 DNA reads as TGTGCCTGGAGTAAAGGGGTGACTAATGAAAAACTGTTTTTT. Amino acids: CAWSKGVTNEKLFF.

V and J are TRBV18 and TRBJ1-5; 7 nucleotides match TRBD1. Per the germline V gene, CDR1 is KGHSH and CDR2 is LQKENI. The CDR3 has 14 residues. V trimming: 3 bases; J trimming: 5 bases; junction bases outside the gene matches: 4. CDR3 sequence: CASSPDTGDQPQHF. The CDR3 region has the DNA TGTGCCAGCTCACCCGACACAGGGGATCAGCCCCAGCATTTT. Based on the CDR3 plus reference TRBV18 and TRBJ1-5, the full variable domain is NAGVMQNPRHLVRRRGQEARLRCSPMKGHSHVYWYRQLPEEGLKFMVYLQKENIIDESGMPKERFSAEFPKEGPSILRIQQVVRGDSAAYFCASSPDTGDQPQHFGDGTRLSIL.